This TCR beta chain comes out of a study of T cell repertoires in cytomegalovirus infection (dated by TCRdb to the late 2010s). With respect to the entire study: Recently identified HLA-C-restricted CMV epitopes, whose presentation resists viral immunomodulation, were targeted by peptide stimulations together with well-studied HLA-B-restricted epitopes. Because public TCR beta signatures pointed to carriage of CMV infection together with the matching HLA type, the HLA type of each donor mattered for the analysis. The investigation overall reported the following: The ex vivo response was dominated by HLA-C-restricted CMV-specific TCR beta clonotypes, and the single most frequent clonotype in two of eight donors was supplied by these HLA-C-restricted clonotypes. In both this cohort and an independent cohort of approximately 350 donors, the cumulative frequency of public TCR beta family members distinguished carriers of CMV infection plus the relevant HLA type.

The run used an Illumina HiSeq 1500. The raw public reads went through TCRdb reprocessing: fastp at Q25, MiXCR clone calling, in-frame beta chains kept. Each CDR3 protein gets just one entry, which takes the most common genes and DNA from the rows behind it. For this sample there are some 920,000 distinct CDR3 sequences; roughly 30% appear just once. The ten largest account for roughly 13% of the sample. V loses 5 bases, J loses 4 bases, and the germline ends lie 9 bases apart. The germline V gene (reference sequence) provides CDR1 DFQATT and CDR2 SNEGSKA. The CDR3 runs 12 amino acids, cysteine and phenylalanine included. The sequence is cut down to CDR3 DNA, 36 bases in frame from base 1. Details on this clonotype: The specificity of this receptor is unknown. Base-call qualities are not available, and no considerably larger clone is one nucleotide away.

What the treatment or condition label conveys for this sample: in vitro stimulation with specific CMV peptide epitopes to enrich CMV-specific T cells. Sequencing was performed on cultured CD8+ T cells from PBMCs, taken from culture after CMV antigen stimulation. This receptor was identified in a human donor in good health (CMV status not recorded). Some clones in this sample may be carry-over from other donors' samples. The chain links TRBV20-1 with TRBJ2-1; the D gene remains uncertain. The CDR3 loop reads CSAPALYNEQFF. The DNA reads TGCAGTGCTCCGGCGCTTTACAATGAGCAGTTCTTC.